These T cell receptor beta chains were read from a single sample in a study of T cell responses to AZD1222 COVID-19 vaccine. Profiled with immunoSEQ multiplex PCR; TCRdb holds only in-frame clones, not every one. The data contain roughly 120,000 clones, roughly 91% of them singletons. The material was peripheral blood, obtained 28 days after the second AZD1222 dose. Receptor source: an adult who received the AZD1222 COVID-19 vaccine. Both conserved end residues are part of each CDR3. D genes are given only for firm matches. Size is omitted from some rows. Given values are once, few, many or a class for expanded clones.

CDR3nt | CDR3aa | d_gene | j_gene | v_gene | abundance
TGCGCCAGCAGCCAAGAGAAAGGGCAGCGGCGCCTCCACTTT | CASSQEKGQRRLHF | - | TRBJ1-6 | TRBV4-1 | -
TGTGCCATCAGTGAGTCGGCCCAGGGCCCAAACATTCAGTACTTC | CAISESAQGPNIQYF | - | TRBJ2-4 | TRBV10-3 | -
TGCAGTGCTCCAGGGGGCTATGGCTACACCTTC | CSAPGGYGYTF | TRBD1 | TRBJ1-2 | TRBV20-1 | once
TGTGCCAGCAGCCATGAATCGAGCCCTGGGGGTGAAAAACTGTTTTTT | CASSHESSPGGEKLFF | - | TRBJ1-4 | TRBV4-2 | -
TGTGCCAGCTCACCCGCAGGGGAGCGCGAGCAGTACTTC | CASSPAGEREQYF | - | TRBJ2-7 | TRBV18 | once
TGTGCCAGCAGTTTAGAGTTTGACAGTACGTCTGGGGCCAACGTCCTGACTTTC | CASSLEFDSTSGANVLTF | - | TRBJ2-6 | TRBV27 | -
TGTGCCAGCAGCGTAGCGTCCGTCGATGAGCAGTTCTTC | CASSVASVDEQFF | - | TRBJ2-1 | TRBV9 | -
TGTGCCAGCAGCGAAATGCCCAGGGAGGACGCCTACGAGCAGTACTTC | CASSEMPREDAYEQYF | - | TRBJ2-7 | TRBV7-9 | -
TGTGCCAGCAGCTTTAACAGGATTTCTAACTATGGCTACACCTTC | CASSFNRISNYGYTF | - | TRBJ1-2 | TRBV7-2 | -
TGTGCCAGCAGCCAAGATATTAGCGGGAGGGCGGCCTACGAGCAGTACTTC | CASSQDISGRAAYEQYF | TRBD2 | TRBJ2-7 | TRBV3-1/TRBV3-2 | -
TGTGCCAGCAGTTACGGGGGTTTCCAGCCCCAGCATTTT | CASSYGGFQPQHF | - | TRBJ1-5 | TRBV6-5 | -
TGTGCCAGCAGTCTGAATCCAAATGAGCAGTTCTTC | CASSLNPNEQFF | - | TRBJ2-1 | TRBV11-2 | -
TGTGCCAGCAGCTTCAAGGCCAACACTGAAGCTTTCTTT | CASSFKANTEAFF | - | TRBJ1-1 | TRBV7-9 | -
TGTGCCAGTAGTATTTCGGGTCCAGGGCCCTCTAACTATGGCTACACCTTC | CASSISGPGPSNYGYTF | - | TRBJ1-2 | TRBV19 | -
TGCAGTGTGGGGGATTACAATGAGCAGTTCTTC | CSVGDYNEQFF | - | TRBJ2-1 | TRBV20-1 | -
TGTGCCAGCAGTTACCTGGCATCCCATCAGCCCCAGCATTTT | CASSYLASHQPQHF | - | TRBJ1-5 | TRBV6-5 | -
TGTGCCAGCAGCCCGTCCGCGACAGGTAACCGGAACACCATATATTTT | CASSPSATGNRNTIYF | - | TRBJ1-3 | TRBV4-2 | few
TGCGCCAGCAGCCGGGTTTTGGTTCGGGACTATAATTCACCCCTCCACTTT | CASSRVLVRDYNSPLHF | - | TRBJ1-6 | TRBV4-3 | -
TGTGCCATCACCACAGGGTCTGATCAGCCCCAGCATTTT | CAITTGSDQPQHF | - | TRBJ1-5 | TRBV10-3 | -
TGTGCCACCGCTATGGACAGCTCTGGAAACACCATATATTTT | CATAMDSSGNTIYF | - | TRBJ1-3 | TRBV6-5 | -
TGTGCCTGGACCCGGGAGGGACTAGCAAATCAGCCCCAGCATTTT | CAWTREGLANQPQHF | - | TRBJ1-5 | TRBV30 | -
TGTGCCAGCAGTCCAGGGCATGGGACTGAAGCTTTCTTT | CASSPGHGTEAFF | - | TRBJ1-1 | TRBV6-6 | once
TGTGCCAGCAGTTACTGGGACAGACAGAGCAACACCTTC | CASSYWDRQSNTF | TRBD1 | TRBJ1-2 | TRBV6-2/TRBV6-3 | -
TGTGCCAGCAGCGTAGAAACACAGGGCACAACTAATGAAAAACTGTTTTTT | CASSVETQGTTNEKLFF | - | TRBJ1-4 | TRBV9 | -
TGTGCCAGCAGCTTCCGGGACACTAATGAAAAACTGTTTTTT | CASSFRDTNEKLFF | - | TRBJ1-4 | TRBV7-2 | -